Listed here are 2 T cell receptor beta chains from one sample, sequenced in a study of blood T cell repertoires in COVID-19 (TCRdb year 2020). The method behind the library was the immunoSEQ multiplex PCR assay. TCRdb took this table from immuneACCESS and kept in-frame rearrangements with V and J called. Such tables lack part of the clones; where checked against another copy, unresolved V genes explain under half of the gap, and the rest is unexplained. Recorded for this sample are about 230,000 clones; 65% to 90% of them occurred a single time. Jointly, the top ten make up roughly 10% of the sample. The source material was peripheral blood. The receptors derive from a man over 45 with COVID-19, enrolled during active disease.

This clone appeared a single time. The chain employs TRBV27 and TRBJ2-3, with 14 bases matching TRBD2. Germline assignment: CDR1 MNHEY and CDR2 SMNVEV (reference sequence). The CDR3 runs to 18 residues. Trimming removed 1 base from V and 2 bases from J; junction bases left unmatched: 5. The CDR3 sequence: CASSLFLTSGGVTDTQYF. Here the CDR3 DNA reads TGTGCCAGCAGTTTATTCCTGACTAGCGGGGGGGTCACAGATACGCAGTATTTT.

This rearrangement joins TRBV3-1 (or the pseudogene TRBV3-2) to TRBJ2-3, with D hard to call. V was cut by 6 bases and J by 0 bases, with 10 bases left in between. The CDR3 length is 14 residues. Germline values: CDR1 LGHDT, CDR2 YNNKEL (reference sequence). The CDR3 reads CASRDSPSTDTQYF. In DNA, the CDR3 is TGTGCCAGCAGAGACTCCCCTAGCACAGATACGCAGTATTTT.